The T cell receptor beta chain under discussion was sequenced for a study of immune evolution from preneoplasia to lung adenocarcinoma. Assay: immunoSEQ multiplex PCR; the TCRdb copy retains only in-frame clones and omits some. Of about 41,000 clones in the sample, around 79% were seen once. Germline CDR1 is KGHSH and CDR2 is LQKENI. This CDR3 spans 16 amino acids. The J segment lost 6 bases and the V segment lost 3 bases, leaving 10 bases of the junction unmatched. The receptor was isolated from a person aged 60 to 70 with lung adenocarcinoma. The specimen sequenced was FFPE invasive lung adenocarcinoma tissue. The chain has TRBV18 and TRBJ2-1, with TRBD1 identical over 8 bases. CDR3: CASSPRTGLKRNEQFF. For the CDR3, the DNA is TGTGCCAGCTCACCTCGGACAGGGCTCAAGCGCAATGAGCAGTTCTTC.